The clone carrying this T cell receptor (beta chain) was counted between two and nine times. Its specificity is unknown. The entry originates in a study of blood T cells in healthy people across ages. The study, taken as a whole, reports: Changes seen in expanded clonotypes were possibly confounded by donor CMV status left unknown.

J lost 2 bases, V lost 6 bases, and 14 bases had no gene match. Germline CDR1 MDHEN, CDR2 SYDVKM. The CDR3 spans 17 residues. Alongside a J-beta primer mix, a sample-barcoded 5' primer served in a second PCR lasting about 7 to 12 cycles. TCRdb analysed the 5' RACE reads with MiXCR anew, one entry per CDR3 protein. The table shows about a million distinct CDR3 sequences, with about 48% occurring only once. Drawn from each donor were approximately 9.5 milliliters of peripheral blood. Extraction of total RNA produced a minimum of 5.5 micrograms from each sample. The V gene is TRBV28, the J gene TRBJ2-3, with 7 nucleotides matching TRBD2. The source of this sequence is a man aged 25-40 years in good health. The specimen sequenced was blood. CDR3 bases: TGTGCCAGCAGACCTCATCGGGACTACCAATTCACAGATACGCAGTATTTT. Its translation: CASRPHRDYQFTDTQYF.